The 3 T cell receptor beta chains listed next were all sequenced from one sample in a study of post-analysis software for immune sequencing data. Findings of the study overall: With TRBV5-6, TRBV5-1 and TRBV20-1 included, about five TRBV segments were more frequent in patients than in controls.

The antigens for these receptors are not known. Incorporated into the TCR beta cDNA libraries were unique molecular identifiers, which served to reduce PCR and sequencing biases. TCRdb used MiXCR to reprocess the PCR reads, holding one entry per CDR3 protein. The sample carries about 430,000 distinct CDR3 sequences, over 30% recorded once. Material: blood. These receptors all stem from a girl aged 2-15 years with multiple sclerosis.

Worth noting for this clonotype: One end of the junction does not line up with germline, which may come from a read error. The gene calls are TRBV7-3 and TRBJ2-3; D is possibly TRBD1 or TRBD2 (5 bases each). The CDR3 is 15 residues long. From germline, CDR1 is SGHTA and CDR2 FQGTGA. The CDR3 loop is CASRSSGGSTDTQNF. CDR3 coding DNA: TGTGCCAGTCGGTCCAGTGGGGGTAGCACAGATACGCAGAATTTT.

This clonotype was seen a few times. In DNA form, the CDR3 reads TGCGCCAGCGCACTCGGGAGTGTTGGCGACGAGCAGTACTTC. As protein: CASALGSVGDEQYF. The V gene is TRBV5-1, the J gene TRBJ2-7, with D perhaps TRBD2 (6 bases). The CDR3 has 14 amino acids. V was shortened by 7 bases and J by 5 bases, with 19 bases between the two germline ends. CDR1 and CDR2 from the germline V gene are SGHRS and YFSETQ.

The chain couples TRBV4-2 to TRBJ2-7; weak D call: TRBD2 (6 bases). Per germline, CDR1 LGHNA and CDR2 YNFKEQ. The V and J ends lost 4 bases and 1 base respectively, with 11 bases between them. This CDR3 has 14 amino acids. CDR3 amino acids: CASSPGLPSYEQYF. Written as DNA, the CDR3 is TGTGCCAGCAGCCCGGGACTGCCTTCCTACGAGCAGTACTTC.